This T cell receptor (beta chain) is drawn from a study of cytomegalovirus exposure and HLA in healthy donors. Overall study findings and caveats: Generally TCR sequences proved uncommon, though certain public TCRs appeared in numerous donors.

CDR1 and CDR2 (germline): SGHTS, YDEGEE. The V and J ends lost 3 bases and 6 bases respectively, with 13 bases between them. This CDR3 spans 14 amino acids. In the PCR, 60 Vbeta and 13 Jbeta primers were used. The assay was immunoSEQ multiplex PCR, and TCRdb's table has in-frame clones only and misses some. The sample lists fewer than 150,000 clones, 75% to 90% occurring once. Concerning this clone: The antigen is undetermined.

The sample comprised PBMCs. The rearrangement links TRBV5-8 to TRBJ1-5; possibly TRBD1 for D (6 bases). This receptor was obtained from a female donor in good health and CMV-seronegative. CDR3 in amino acids: CASSSQPTGQPQHF. The CDR3, as DNA: TGTGCCAGCAGCTCCCAACCGACAGGTCAGCCCCAGCATTTT.